This entry lists 7 T cell receptor beta chains sequenced from one sample in a study of cytomegalovirus exposure and HLA in healthy donors. The primer mix had 60 Vbeta and 13 Jbeta primers. Profiling relied on immunoSEQ multiplex PCR, and the TCRdb table lists in-frame clones only, not all of them. The sample contains 150,000 to 190,000 clones, approximately 81% of which appear only once. The sample comprised PBMCs. Receptor source: a woman younger than 35 in good health and CMV-seronegative.

J is TRBJ1-5 and V is TRBV18; 9 bases match TRBD1. Unmatched junction bases numbered 6, after V lost 5 bases and J lost 7 bases. CDR1 and CDR2 (germline): KGHSH, LQKENI. This CDR3 region has 14 residues. The CDR3 is CASSTRQGEQPQHF. The CDR3 bases are TGTGCCAGCTCAACCCGACAGGGGGAGCAGCCCCAGCATTTT.

The chain couples TRBV6-1 to TRBJ1-1; TRBD1 aligns across 9 bases. With V trimmed by 5 bases and J by 0 bases, 4 bases remained unmatched. CDR3 length equals 15 residues. The V gene's germline CDR1 is MNHNS and CDR2 SASEGT. CDR3 DNA: TGTGCCAGCAGTCCGAGGACAGGGGTGAACACTGAAGCTTTCTTT. This codes for CASSPRTGVNTEAFF.

The V gene is TRBV4-3, the J gene TRBJ2-3; 7 bases agree with TRBD1. CDR1 LGHNA and CDR2 YSLEER come from the germline V gene. V trimming: 4 bases; J trimming: 1 base; junction bases outside the gene matches: 2. The CDR3 loop spans 14 amino acids. In DNA form, the CDR3 reads TGCGCCAGCAGCCCTACAGGGGGCACAGATACGCAGTATTTT. Protein sequence: CASSPTGGTDTQYF.

The chain employs TRBV2 and TRBJ1-1, with D perhaps matching TRBD1 (5 bases). This CDR3 comprises 16 residues. Germline V gene sequence: CDR1 SNHLY, CDR2 FYNNEI. V lost 6 bases and J lost 5, with 22 bases in between. The DNA of the CDR3 is TGTGCCAGCAGCCCCCTGGTAGGCGGGGGGAGAACTGAAGCTTTCTTT. Its translation: CASSPLVGGGRTEAFF. The full variable domain, in which reference TRBV2 and TRBJ1-1 provide the parts outside the CDR3, is EPEVTQTPSHQVTQMGQEVILRCVPISNHLYFYWYRQILGQKVEFLVSFYNNEISEKSEIFDDQFSVERPDGSNFTLKIRSTKLEDSAMYFCASSPLVGGGRTEAFFGQGTRLTVV.

This clone was seen a few times. The rearrangement links TRBV28 to TRBJ1-3, with TRBD1 as a possible D gene (5 bases). The germline gives CDR1 MDHEN, CDR2 SYDVKM. CDR3 length: 16 residues. Trimming left V 7 bases short and J 2 bases short, with 18 bases between. CDR3 bases: TGTGCCAGCACCGTGGCAGGGCTTGTTGCTGGAAACACCATATATTTT. This codes for CASTVAGLVAGNTIYF.

The chain uses TRBV19 and TRBJ2-7, with TRBD1 identical over 9 bases. The germline V gene encodes CDR1 LNHDA and CDR2 SQIVND (reference sequence). V lost 5 bases to trimming and J lost 6 bases; unmatched junction nucleotides: 8. The CDR3 runs to 14 residues. DNA for the CDR3: TGTGCCAGTAGTTCGACAGGGGGGCTCTTCGAGCAGTACTTC. Translating it yields CASSSTGGLFEQYF.

This clone was recorded only once. The chain has TRBV7-2 and TRBJ1-5; tentative D call: TRBD1 (6 bases). V was cut by 5 bases and J by 5 bases, with 10 bases left in between. The CDR3 has 13 residues. Germline V gene lookup returns CDR1 SGHTA and CDR2 FQGNSA. CDR3 nucleotide sequence: TGTGCCAGCAGCATCAGGGGTGATCAGCCCCAGCATTTT. Protein sequence: CASSIRGDQPQHF. The complete variable domain, with remaining parts taken from reference TRBV7-2 and TRBJ1-5, reads GAGVSQSPSNKVTEKGKDVELRCDPISGHTALYWYRQSLGQGLEFLIYFQGNSAPDKSGLPSDRFSAERTGGSVSTLTIQRTQQEDSAVYLCASSIRGDQPQHFGDGTRLSIL.